The 3 T cell receptor beta chains given below trace back to one sample, sequenced in a study of blood T cell repertoires in COVID-19. Profiling relied on immunoSEQ multiplex PCR, and the TCRdb table lists in-frame clones only, not all of them. The sample has 70,000 or so clones, roughly 79% seen once; the top ten hold 40% to 50%. Specimen: peripheral blood. The receptors derive from a human donor in a cohort sampled during active COVID-19.

The chain carries TRBV5-1 and TRBJ1-4, with D uncertain. Germline V gives CDR1 SGHRS, CDR2 YFSETQ. This CDR3 has 16 amino acids. Trimming took 0 bases from V and 7 from J, leaving 16 bases between them. For the CDR3, the DNA is TGCGCCAGCAGCTTGGGAGGGAAGGCGGGTGTTGAAAAACTGTTTTTT. Translation gives CASSLGGKAGVEKLFF.

This clone was observed many times. Within the sample, other DNA sequences also encode this same CDR3. Here the CDR3 reads CASSVDSGAGETQYF. CDR3 nucleotides: TGTGCCAGCAGCGTAGACAGCGGGGCAGGGGAGACCCAGTACTTC. The chain combines TRBV9 with TRBJ2-5; 7 nucleotides align to TRBD2. The CDR3 consists of 15 residues. Germline loops: CDR1 SGDLS, CDR2 YYNGEE. V lost 0 bases to trimming and J lost 5 bases; unmatched junction nucleotides: 7. The whole variable domain, filled in from reference TRBV9 and TRBJ2-5, reads DSGVTQTPKHLITATGQRVTLRCSPRSGDLSVYWYQQSLDQGLQFLIQYYNGEERAKGNILERFSAQQFPDLHSELNLSSLELGDSALYFCASSVDSGAGETQYFGPGTRLLVL.

CDR3 protein: CASSSLGTGGFYEQYF. The CDR3, as DNA: TGTGCCAGCAGTAGTTTGGGGACAGGGGGCTTCTACGAGCAGTACTTC. The chain is built from TRBV27 and TRBJ2-7; 12 bases match TRBD1. The CDR3 is made up of 16 amino acids. Germline CDR1 MNHEY, CDR2 SMNVEV (reference sequence). With 5 bases clipped from V and 3 bases from J, the junction kept 8 bases outside the gene matches.